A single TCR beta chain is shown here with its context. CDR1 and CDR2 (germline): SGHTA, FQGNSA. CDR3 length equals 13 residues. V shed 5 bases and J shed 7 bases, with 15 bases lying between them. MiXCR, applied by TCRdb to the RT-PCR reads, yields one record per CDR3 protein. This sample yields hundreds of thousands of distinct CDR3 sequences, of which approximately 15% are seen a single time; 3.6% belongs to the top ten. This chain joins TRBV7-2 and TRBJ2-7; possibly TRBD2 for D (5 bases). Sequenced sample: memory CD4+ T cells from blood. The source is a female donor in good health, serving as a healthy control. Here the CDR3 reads CASSLTREREQYF. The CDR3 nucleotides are TGTGCCAGCAGCCTTACCCGGGAACGGGAGCAGTACTTC.